The sequence of this TCR beta chain was determined in a study of T cells in Graves' hyperthyroidism and ophthalmopathy. This clonotype was recorded at least ten times. Trimming at V came to 8 bases and at J to 4 bases, leaving 14 bases not matched to a gene. This CDR3 contains 16 residues. Germline V CDR1 and CDR2: SNHLY, FYNNEI. The CDR3 regions of TCR beta were amplified from RNA transcripts. TCR CDR3 underwent first-round RT-PCR with the HTBI primer set. TCRdb redid the calling of the multiplex PCR reads with MiXCR, one entry per CDR3 protein. The table has around 400,000 distinct CDR3 sequences, approximately 25% seen once.

This receptor was obtained from a man aged 50-60 years with Graves' hyperthyroidism. The chain has TRBV2 and TRBJ2-3, with TRBD2 matching 8 bases. The sample taken for sequencing was blood. DNA for the CDR3: TGTGCCAGCTCCCTTTTCCCAGCGGGAGTGGCAGATACGCAGTATTTT. It translates to CASSLFPAGVADTQYF.